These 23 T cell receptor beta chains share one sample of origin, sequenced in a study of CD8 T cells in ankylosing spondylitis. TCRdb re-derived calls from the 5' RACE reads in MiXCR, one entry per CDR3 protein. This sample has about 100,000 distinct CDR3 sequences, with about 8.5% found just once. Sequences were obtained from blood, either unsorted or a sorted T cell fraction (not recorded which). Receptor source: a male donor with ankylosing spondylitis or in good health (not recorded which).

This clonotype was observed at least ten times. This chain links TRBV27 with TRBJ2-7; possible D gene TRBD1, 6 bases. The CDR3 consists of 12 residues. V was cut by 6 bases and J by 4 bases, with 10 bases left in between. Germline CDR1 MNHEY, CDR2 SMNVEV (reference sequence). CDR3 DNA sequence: TGTGCCAGCAGCACAGGGCTATACGAGCAGTACTTC. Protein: CASSTGLYEQYF.

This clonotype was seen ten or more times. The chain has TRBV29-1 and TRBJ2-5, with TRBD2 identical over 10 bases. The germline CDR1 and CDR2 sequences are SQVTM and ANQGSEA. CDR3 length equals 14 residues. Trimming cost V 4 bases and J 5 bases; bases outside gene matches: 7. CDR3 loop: CSVASSGSMETQYF. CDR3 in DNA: TGCAGCGTTGCCTCTAGCGGGAGCATGGAGACCCAGTACTTC.

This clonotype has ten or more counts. This chain's CDR3 is CASSPRDSLNTEAFF. The CDR3 DNA sequence: TGTGCCAGCAGCCCTCGGGACAGTTTGAACACTGAAGCTTTCTTT. The chain links TRBV9 to TRBJ1-1, with 7 bases identical to TRBD1. The germline CDR1 and CDR2 sequences are SGDLS and YYNGEE. V shed 4 bases, J shed 0 bases, and the junction held 6 bases outside the gene matches. CDR3 length: 15 amino acids.

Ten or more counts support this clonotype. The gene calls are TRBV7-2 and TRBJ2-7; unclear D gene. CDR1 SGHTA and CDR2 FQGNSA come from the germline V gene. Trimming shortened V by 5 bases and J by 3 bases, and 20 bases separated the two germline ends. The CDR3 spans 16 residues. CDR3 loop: CASSPHDLTGFYEQYF. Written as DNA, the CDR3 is TGTGCCAGCAGCCCACATGACTTGACCGGATTCTACGAGCAGTACTTC.

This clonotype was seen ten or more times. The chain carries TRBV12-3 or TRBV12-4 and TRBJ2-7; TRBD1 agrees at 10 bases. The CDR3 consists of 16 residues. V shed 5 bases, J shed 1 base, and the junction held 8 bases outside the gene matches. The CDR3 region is CASSEPGQGTSYEQYF. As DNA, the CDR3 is TGTGCCAGCAGTGAACCGGGACAGGGGACGTCCTACGAGCAGTACTTC.

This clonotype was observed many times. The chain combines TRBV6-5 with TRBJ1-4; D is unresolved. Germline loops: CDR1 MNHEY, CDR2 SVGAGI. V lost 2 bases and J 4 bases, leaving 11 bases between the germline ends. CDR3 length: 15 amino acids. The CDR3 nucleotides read TGTGCCAGCAGTTACCCCGGGGTAATTAATGAAAAACTGTTTTTT. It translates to CASSYPGVINEKLFF.

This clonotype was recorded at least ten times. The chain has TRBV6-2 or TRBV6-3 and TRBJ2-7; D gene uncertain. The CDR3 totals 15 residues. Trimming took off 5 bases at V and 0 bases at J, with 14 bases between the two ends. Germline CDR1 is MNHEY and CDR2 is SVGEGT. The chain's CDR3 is CASSTYRNLSYEQYF. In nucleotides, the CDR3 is TGTGCCAGCAGTACGTATAGAAATCTCTCCTACGAGCAGTACTTC.

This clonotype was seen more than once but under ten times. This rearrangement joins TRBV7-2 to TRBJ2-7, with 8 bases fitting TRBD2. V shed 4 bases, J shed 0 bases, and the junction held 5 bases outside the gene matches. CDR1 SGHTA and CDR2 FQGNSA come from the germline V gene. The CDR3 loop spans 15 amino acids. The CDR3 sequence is CASSWRGDSSYEQYF. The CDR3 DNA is TGTGCCAGCAGCTGGCGGGGGGACTCCTCCTACGAGCAGTACTTC. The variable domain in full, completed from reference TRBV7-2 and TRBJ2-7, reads GAGVSQSPSNKVTEKGKDVELRCDPISGHTALYWYRQSLGQGLEFLIYFQGNSAPDKSGLPSDRFSAERTGGSVSTLTIQRTQQEDSAVYLCASSWRGDSSYEQYFGPGTRLTVT.

CDR3 sequence (DNA): TGTGCCTGGACCCGGGATCTATTGAACACTGAAGCTTTCTTT. Its protein is CAWTRDLLNTEAFF. V gene TRBV30 combines with J gene TRBJ1-1, with no clear D. From germline, CDR1 is GTSNPN and CDR2 SVGIG (reference sequence). The CDR3 length is 14 residues. Trimming removed 4 bases at V and 0 bases at J, with 12 bases between.

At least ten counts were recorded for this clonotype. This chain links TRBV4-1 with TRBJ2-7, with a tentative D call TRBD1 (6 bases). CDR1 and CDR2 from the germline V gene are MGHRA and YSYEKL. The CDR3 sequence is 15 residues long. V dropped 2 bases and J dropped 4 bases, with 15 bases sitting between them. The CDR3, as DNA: TGCGCCAGCAGCCAACGCGGACAGAGTGGGTACGAGCAGTACTTC. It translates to CASSQRGQSGYEQYF.

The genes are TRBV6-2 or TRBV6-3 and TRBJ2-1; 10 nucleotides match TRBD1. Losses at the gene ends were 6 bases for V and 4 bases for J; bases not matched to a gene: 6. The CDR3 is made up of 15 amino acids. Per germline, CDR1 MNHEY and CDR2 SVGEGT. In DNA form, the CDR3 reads TGTGCCAGCAGCCGGGACAGGGGAATGTACAATGAGCAGTTCTTC. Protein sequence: CASSRDRGMYNEQFF.

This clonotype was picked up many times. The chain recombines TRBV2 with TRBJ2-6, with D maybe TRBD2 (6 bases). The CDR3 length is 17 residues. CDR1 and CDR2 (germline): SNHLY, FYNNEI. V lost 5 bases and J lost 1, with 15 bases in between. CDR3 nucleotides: TGTGCCAGCAGTCGGGACTCCATATTATCTGGGGCCAACGTCCTGACTTTC. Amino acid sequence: CASSRDSILSGANVLTF.

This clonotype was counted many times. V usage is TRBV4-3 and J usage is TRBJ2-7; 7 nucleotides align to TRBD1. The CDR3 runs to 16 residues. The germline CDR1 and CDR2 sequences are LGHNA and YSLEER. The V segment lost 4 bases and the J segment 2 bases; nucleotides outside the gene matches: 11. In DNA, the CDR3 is TGCGCCAGCAGCCCTACTTATGGGCAGGGGGCCTACGAGCAGTACTTC. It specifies CASSPTYGQGAYEQYF.

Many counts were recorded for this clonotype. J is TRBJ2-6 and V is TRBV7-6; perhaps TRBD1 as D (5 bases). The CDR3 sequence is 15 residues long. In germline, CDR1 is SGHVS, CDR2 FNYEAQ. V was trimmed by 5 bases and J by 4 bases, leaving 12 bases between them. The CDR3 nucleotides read TGTGCCAGCAGCCTACAGGTGATCGGGGCCAACGTCCTGACTTTC. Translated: CASSLQVIGANVLTF.

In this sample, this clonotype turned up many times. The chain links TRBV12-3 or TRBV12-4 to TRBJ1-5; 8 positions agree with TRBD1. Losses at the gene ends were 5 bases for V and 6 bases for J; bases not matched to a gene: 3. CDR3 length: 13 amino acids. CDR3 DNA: TGTGCCAGCAGTCGACAGGGGCGTCAGCCCCAGCATTTT. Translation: CASSRQGRQPQHF.

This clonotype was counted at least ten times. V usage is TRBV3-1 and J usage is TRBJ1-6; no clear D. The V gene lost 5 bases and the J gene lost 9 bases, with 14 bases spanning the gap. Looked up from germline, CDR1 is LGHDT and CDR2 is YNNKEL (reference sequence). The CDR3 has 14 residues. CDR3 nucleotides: TGTGCCAGCAGCTCAGGAGGGCTTTTTTCACCCCTCCACTTT. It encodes CASSSGGLFSPLHF.

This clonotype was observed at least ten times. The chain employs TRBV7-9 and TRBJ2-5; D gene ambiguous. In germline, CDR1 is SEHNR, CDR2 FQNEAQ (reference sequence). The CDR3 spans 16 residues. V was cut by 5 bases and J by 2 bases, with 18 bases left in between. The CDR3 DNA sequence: TGTGCCAGCAGCCCCCTCGTAGTAGCCTTACAAGAGACCCAGTACTTC. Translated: CASSPLVVALQETQYF.

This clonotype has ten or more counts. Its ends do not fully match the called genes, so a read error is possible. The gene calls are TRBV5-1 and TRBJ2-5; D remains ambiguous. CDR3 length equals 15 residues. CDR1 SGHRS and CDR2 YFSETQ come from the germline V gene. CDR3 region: CSSSLGSQSGETQYF. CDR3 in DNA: TGCTCCAGCAGCTTGGGGTCACAGAGTGGAGAGACCCAGTACTTC. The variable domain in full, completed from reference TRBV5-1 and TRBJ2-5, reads KAGVTQTPRYLIKTRGQQVTLSCSPISGHRSVSWYQQTPGQGLQFLFEYFSETQRNKGNFPGRFSGRQFSNSRSEMNVSTLELGDSALYLCSSSLGSQSGETQYFGPGTRLLVL.

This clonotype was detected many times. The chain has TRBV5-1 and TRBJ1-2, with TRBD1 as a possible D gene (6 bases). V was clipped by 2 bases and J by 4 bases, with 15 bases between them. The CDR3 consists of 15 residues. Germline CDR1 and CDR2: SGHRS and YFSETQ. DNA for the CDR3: TGCGCCAGCAGCTTCCAGGGACAAGTTGGCTATGGCTACACCTTC. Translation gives CASSFQGQVGYGYTF.

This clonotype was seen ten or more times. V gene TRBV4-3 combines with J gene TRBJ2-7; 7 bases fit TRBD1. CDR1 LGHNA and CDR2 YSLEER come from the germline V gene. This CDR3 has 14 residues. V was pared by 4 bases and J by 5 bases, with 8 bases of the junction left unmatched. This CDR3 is CASSLRQGYNEQYF. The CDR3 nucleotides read TGCGCCAGCAGCCTAAGACAGGGATATAACGAGCAGTACTTC.

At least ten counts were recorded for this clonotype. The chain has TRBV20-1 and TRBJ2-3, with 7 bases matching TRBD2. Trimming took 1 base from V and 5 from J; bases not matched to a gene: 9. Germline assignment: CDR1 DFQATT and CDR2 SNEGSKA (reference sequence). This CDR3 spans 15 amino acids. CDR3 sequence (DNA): TGCAGTGCTAGAGCCCTGACTAGCTCGAGAGATACGCAGTATTTT. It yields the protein CSARALTSSRDTQYF.

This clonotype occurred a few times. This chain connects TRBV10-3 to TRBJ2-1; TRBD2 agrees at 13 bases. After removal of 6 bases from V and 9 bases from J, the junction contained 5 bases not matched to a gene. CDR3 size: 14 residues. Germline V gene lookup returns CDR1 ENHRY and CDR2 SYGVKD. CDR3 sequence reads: CAISGLAGESEQFF. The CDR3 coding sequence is TGTGCCATCAGCGGACTAGCGGGGGAGAGTGAGCAGTTCTTC.

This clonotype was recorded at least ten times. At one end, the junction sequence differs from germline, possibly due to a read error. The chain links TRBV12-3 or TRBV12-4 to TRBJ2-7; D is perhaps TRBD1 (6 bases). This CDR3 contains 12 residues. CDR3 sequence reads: CASSENRWTASF. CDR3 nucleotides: TGTGCCAGCAGTGAAAACCGCTGGACAGCCAGCTTC.